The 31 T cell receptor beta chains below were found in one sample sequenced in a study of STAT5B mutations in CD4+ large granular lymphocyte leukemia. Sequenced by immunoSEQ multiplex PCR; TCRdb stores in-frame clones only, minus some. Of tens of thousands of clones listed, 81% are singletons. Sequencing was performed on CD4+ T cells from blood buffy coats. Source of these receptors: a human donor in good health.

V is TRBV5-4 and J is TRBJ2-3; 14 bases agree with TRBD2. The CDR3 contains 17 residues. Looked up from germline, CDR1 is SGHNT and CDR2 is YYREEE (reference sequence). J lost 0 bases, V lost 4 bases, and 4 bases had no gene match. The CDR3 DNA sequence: TGTGCCAGCAGCCCTGGGACTAGCGGGGGTAGCACAGATACGCAGTATTTT. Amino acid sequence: CASSPGTSGGSTDTQYF.

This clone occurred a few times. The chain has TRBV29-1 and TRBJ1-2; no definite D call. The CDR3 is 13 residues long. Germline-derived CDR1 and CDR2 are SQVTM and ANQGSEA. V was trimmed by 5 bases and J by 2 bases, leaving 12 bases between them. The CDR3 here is CSVQESMNYGYTF. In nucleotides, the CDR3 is TGCAGCGTTCAGGAATCAATGAACTATGGCTACACCTTC.

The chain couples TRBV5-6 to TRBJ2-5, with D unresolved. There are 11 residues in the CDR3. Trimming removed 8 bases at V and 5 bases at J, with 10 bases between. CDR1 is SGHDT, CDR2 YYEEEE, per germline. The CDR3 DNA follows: TGTGCCAGTCCCCCCAACGAGACCCAGTACTTC. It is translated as CASPPNETQYF.

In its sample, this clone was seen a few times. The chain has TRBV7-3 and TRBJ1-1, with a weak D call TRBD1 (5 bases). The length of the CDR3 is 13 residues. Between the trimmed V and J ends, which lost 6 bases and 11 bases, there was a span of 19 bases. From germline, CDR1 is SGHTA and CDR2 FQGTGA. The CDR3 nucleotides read TGTGCCAGCAGGGCAACGACAGTGGCACAGGCTTTCTTT. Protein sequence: CASRATTVAQAFF. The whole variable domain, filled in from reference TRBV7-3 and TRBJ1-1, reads GAGVSQTPSNKVTEKGKYVELRCDPISGHTALYWYRQSLGQGPEFLIYFQGTGAADDSGLPNDRFFAVRPEGSVSTLKIQRTERGDSAVYLCASRATTVAQAFFGQGTRLTVV.

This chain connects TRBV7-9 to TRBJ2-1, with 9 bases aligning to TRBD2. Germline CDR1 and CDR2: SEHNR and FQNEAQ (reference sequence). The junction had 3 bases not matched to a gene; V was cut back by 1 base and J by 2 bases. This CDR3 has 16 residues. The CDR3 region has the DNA TGTGCCAGCAGCTTAGGGCTAGCGGGGACCTACAATGAGCAGTTCTTC. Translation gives CASSLGLAGTYNEQFF.

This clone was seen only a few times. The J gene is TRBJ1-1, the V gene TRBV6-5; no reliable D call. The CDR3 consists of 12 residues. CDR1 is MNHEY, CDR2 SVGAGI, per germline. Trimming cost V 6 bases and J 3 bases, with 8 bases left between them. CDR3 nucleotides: TGTGCCAGCAGGCAGCAGGACACTGAAGCTTTCTTT. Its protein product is CASRQQDTEAFF.

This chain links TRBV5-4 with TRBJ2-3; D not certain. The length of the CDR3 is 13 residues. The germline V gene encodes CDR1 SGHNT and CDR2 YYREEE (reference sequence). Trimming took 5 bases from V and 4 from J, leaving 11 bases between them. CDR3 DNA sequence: TGTGCCAGCAGTCCTGGCCTTGCAGATACGCAGTATTTT. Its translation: CASSPGLADTQYF.

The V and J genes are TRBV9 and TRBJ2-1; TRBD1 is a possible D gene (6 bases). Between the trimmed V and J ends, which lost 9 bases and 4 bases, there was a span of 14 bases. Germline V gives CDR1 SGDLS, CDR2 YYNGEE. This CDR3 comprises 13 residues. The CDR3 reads CATNRDGYNEQFF. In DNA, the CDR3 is TGTGCCACTAACAGGGATGGGTACAATGAGCAGTTCTTC.

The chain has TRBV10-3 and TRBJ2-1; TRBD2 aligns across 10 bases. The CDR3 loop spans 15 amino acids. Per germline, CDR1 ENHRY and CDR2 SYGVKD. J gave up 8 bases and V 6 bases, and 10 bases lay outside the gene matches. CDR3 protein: CAISGQAGGSDEQFF. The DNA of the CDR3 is TGTGCCATCAGCGGCCAAGCGGGGGGGAGCGATGAGCAGTTCTTC.

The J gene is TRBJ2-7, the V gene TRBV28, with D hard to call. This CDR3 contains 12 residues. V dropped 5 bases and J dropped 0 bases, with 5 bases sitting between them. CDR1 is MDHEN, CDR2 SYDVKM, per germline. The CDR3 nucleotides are TGTGCCAGCAGTCTGAGCTCCTACGAGCAGTACTTC. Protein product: CASSLSSYEQYF.

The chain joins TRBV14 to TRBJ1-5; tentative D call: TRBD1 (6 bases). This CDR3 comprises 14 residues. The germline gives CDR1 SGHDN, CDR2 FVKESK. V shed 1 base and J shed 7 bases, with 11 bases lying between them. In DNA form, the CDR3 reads TGTGCCAGCAGCCAAGGCAGGGGCGAGCAGCCCCAGCATTTT. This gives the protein CASSQGRGEQPQHF.

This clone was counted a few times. The CDR3 spells CASRLTALAGVYEQFF. The CDR3 nucleotides are TGTGCCAGCAGGCTTACCGCCCTAGCGGGGGTATATGAGCAGTTCTTC. The J gene is TRBJ2-1, the V gene TRBV27; TRBD2 agrees at 10 bases. With V trimmed by 6 bases and J by 8 bases, 13 bases remained unmatched. CDR1 is MNHEY, CDR2 SMNVEV, per germline (reference sequence). The CDR3 has 16 residues.

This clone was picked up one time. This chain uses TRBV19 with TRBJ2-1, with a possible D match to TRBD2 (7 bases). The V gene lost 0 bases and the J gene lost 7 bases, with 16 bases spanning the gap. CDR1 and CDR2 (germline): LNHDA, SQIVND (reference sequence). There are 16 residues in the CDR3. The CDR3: CASSIDAGAGRNEQFF. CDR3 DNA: TGTGCCAGTAGTATAGACGCGGGGGCCGGGCGGAATGAGCAGTTCTTC. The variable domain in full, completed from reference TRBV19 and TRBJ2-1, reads DGGITQSPKYLFRKEGQNVTLSCEQNLNHDAMYWYRQDPGQGLRLIYYSQIVNDFQKGDIAEGYSVSREKKESFPLTVTSAQKNPTAFYLCASSIDAGAGRNEQFFGPGTRLTVL.

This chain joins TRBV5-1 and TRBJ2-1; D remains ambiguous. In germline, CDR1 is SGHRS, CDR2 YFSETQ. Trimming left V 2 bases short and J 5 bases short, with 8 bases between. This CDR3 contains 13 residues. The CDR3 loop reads CASSLPRHNEQFF. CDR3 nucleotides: TGCGCCAGCAGCTTACCTCGCCACAATGAGCAGTTCTTC.

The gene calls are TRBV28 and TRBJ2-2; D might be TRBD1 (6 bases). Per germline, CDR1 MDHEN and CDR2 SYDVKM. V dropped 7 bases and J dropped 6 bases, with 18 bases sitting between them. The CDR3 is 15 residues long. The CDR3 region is CASITRQRGSGELFF. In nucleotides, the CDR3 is TGTGCCAGCATCACCCGACAGAGGGGGTCCGGGGAGCTGTTTTTT.

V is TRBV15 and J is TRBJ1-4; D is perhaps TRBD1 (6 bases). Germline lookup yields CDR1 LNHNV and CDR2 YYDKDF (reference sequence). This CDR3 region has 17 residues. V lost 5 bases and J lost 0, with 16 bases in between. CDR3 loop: CATSGGGRQATNEKLFF. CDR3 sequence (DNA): TGTGCCACCAGCGGAGGGGGAAGACAGGCAACTAATGAAAAACTGTTTTTT.

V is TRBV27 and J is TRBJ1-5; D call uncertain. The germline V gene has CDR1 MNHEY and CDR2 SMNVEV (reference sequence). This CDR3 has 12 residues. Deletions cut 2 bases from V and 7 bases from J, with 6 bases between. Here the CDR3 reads CASSLIGQPQHF. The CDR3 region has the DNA TGTGCCAGCAGTTTAATCGGCCAGCCCCAGCATTTT.

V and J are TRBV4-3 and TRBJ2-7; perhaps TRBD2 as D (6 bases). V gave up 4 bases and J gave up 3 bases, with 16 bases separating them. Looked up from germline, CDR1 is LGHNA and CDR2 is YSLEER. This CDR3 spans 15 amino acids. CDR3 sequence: CASSLYWASDYEQYF. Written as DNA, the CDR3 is TGCGCCAGCAGCCTCTACTGGGCTAGCGACTACGAGCAGTACTTC.

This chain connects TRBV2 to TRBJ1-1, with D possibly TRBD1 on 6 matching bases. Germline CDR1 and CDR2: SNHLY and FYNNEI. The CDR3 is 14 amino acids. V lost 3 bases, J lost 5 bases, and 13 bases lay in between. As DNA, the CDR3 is TGTGCCAGCAGTGAGACAGGTATGCGGACTGAAGCTTTCTTT. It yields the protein CASSETGMRTEAFF.

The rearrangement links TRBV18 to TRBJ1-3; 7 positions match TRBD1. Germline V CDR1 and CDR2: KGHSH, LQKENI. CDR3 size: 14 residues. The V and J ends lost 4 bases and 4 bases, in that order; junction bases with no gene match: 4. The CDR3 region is CASSQGASGNTIYF. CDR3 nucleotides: TGTGCCAGCTCACAGGGGGCCTCCGGAAACACCATATATTTT.

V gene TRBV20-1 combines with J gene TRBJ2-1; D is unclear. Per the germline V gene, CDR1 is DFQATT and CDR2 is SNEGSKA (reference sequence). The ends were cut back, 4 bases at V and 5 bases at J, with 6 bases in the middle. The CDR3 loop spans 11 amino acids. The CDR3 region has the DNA TGCAGTGCTACCGTTCACAATGAGCAGTTCTTC. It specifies CSATVHNEQFF.

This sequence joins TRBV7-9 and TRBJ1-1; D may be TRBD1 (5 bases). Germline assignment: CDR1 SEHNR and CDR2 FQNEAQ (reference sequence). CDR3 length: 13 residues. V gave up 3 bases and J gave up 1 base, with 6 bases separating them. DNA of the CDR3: TGTGCCAGCAGCTTCACAGGGAACACTGAAGCTTTCTTT. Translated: CASSFTGNTEAFF.

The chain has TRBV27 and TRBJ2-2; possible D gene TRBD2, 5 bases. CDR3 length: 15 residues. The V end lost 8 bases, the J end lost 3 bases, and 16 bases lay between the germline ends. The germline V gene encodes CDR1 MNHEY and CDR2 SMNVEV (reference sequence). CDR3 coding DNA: TGTGCCAGCCGTCCGGGCGGGCGGTACACCGGGGAGCTGTTTTTT. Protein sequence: CASRPGGRYTGELFF.

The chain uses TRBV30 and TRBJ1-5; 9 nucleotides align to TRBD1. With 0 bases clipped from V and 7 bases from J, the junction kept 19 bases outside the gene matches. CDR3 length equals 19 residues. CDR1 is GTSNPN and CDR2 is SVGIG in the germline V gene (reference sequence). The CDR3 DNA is TGTGCCTGGAGTGTACAGGGGACAGGGAATACCCCTTGGAAACAGCCCCAGCATTTT. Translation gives CAWSVQGTGNTPWKQPQHF.

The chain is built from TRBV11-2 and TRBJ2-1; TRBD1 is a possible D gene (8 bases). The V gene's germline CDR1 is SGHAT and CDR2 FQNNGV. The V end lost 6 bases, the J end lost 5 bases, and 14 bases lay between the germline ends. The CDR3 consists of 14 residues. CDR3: CASRTGGGHNEQFF. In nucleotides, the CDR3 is TGTGCCAGCAGAACAGGGGGGGGCCACAATGAGCAGTTCTTC.

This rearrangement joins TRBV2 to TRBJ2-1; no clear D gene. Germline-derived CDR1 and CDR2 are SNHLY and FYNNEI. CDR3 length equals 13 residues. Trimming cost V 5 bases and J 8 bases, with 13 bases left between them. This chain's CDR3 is CASSPIPVDEQFF. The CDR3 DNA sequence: TGTGCCAGCAGTCCTATTCCTGTCGATGAGCAGTTCTTC.

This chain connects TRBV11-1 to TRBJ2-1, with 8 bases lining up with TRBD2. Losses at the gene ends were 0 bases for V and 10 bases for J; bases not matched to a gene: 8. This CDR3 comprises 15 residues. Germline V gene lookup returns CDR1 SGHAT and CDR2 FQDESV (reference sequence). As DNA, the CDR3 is TGTGCCAGCAGCTTAGCAGGGATCTCGGGGGGGGAGCAGTTCTTC. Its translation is CASSLAGISGGEQFF.

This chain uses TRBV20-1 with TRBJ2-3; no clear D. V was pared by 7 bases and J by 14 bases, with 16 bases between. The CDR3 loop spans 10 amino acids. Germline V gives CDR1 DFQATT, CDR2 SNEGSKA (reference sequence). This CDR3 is CSVPTRSPYF. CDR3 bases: TGCAGTGTCCCGACTCGATCCCCGTATTTT.

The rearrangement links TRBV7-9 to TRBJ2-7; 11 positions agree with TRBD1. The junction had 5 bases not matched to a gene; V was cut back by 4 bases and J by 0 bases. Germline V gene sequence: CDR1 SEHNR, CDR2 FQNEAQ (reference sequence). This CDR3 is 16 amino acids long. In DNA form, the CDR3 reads TGTGCCAGCAGCTCGAGGGACAGGGGGAGCTCCTACGAGCAGTACTTC. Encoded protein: CASSSRDRGSSYEQYF.

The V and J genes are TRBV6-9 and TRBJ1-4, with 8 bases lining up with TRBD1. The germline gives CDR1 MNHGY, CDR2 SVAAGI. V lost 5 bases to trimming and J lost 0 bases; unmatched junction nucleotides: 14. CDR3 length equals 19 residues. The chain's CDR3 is CASSLQPDRGGATNEKLFF. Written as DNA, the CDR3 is TGTGCCAGCAGTCTCCAACCCGACAGGGGAGGTGCAACTAATGAAAAACTGTTTTTT.

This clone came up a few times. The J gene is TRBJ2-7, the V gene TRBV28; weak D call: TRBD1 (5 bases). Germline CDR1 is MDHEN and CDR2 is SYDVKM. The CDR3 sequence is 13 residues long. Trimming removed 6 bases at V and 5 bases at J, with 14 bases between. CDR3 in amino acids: CASRPQGWHEQYF. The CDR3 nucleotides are TGTGCCAGCAGACCTCAGGGTTGGCACGAGCAGTACTTC.